This is a list of T cell receptor beta chains from one sample in a study of PD-L1 blockade in urothelial cancer. Libraries were prepared by immunoSEQ multiplex PCR; TCRdb keeps only in-frame clonotypes and omits some of them. This table holds 55,000 to 80,000 clones, roughly 79% found once. Sequenced here: PBMCs, sampled around atezolizumab (anti-PD-L1) treatment. Receptor source: a man between 65 and 85 years old with urothelial cancer. The CDR3 runs from the conserved cysteine through the conserved F or W. The order of the fields is J gene, V gene, CDR3 protein.

J gene: TRBJ2-7; V gene: TRBV18; CDR3 protein: CASSSKAGLSYEQYF
J gene: TRBJ2-2; V gene: TRBV7-3; CDR3 protein: CASSLQGRAGELFF
J gene: TRBJ1-2; V gene: TRBV6-1; CDR3 protein: CATWTGGAFGYTF
J gene: TRBJ2-5; V gene: TRBV7-9; CDR3 protein: CASSQQAWRETQYF
J gene: TRBJ2-2; V gene: TRBV29-1; CDR3 protein: CSVLLARGTGELFF
J gene: TRBJ1-2; V gene: TRBV5-6; CDR3 protein: CASSLFPWDTDYGYTF
J gene: TRBJ1-3; V gene: TRBV15; CDR3 protein: CATSRDKGNADTIYF
J gene: TRBJ2-5; V gene: TRBV5-5; CDR3 protein: CASSLVQGEETQYF
J gene: TRBJ2-1; V gene: TRBV5-1; CDR3 protein: CASSLISGTVNNEQFF
J gene: TRBJ1-2; V gene: TRBV28; CDR3 protein: CASSPGGRSGYTF
J gene: TRBJ2-5; V gene: TRBV5-4; CDR3 protein: CASSSGEREKETQYF
J gene: TRBJ1-3; V gene: TRBV5-4; CDR3 protein: CASSLEGAAGNTIYF
J gene: TRBJ2-1; V gene: TRBV5-1; CDR3 protein: CASSPRRGGDEQFF
J gene: TRBJ1-1; V gene: TRBV19; CDR3 protein: CASSTGRGDFENTEAFF
J gene: TRBJ1-2; V gene: TRBV6-5; CDR3 protein: CASSSGTWDGYTF
J gene: TRBJ2-7; V gene: TRBV2; CDR3 protein: CASRPGVAAAYEQYF
J gene: TRBJ2-3; V gene: TRBV7-2; CDR3 protein: CASSLGLAGEGTDTQYF
J gene: TRBJ2-1; V gene: TRBV7-3; CDR3 protein: CASSPLTSSDEQFF
J gene: TRBJ1-1; V gene: TRBV5-1; CDR3 protein: CASSLEYKSEAFF
J gene: TRBJ2-5; V gene: TRBV19; CDR3 protein: CASSAPLAGEETQYF
J gene: TRBJ2-7; V gene: TRBV29-1; CDR3 protein: CSVGGRAYEQYF
J gene: TRBJ2-2; V gene: TRBV6-1; CDR3 protein: CASSGIGTFGLAGNTGELFF
J gene: TRBJ1-1; V gene: TRBV19; CDR3 protein: CASSRDRENTEAFF
J gene: TRBJ2-7; V gene: TRBV27; CDR3 protein: CASRLGQGMNEQYF
J gene: TRBJ2-5; V gene: TRBV29-1; CDR3 protein: CSVVGQGKETQYF
J gene: TRBJ2-1; V gene: TRBV7-2; CDR3 protein: CASSQTSGNNEQFF
J gene: TRBJ2-5; V gene: TRBV7-9; CDR3 protein: CASSSGQGILRQETQYF
J gene: TRBJ2-7; V gene: TRBV30; CDR3 protein: CAWSRTGVSYEQYF
J gene: TRBJ2-1; V gene: TRBV5-1; CDR3 protein: CASSRGTGDNEQFF
J gene: TRBJ1-1; V gene: TRBV2; CDR3 protein: CASRTGTGSADTEAFF
J gene: TRBJ1-1; V gene: TRBV5-1; CDR3 protein: CASSYRQGDPEAFF
J gene: TRBJ2-3; V gene: TRBV9; CDR3 protein: CASSVAPSGRFADTQYF
J gene: TRBJ2-7; V gene: TRBV5-4; CDR3 protein: CASSLGGLADLSYEQYF
J gene: TRBJ2-5; V gene: TRBV29-1; CDR3 protein: CSVEDRLYQETQYF
J gene: TRBJ2-5; V gene: TRBV7-3; CDR3 protein: CASSLGPGLSQETQYF
J gene: TRBJ2-7; V gene: TRBV29-1; CDR3 protein: CSVVASGRGYAYEQYF
J gene: TRBJ2-5; V gene: TRBV28; CDR3 protein: CASSSNGAGWAQETQYF
J gene: TRBJ2-1; V gene: TRBV7-7; CDR3 protein: CASSSAAVGHEQFF
J gene: TRBJ2-2; V gene: TRBV18; CDR3 protein: CASSPRQLNTGELFF
J gene: TRBJ2-7; V gene: TRBV6-6; CDR3 protein: CASRSLAETLREQYF
J gene: TRBJ1-1; V gene: TRBV5-1; CDR3 protein: CASTLEGRSGNTEAFF
J gene: TRBJ1-5; V gene: TRBV6-1; CDR3 protein: CASSETPGGFQPQHF
J gene: TRBJ1-1; V gene: TRBV10-3; CDR3 protein: CAIRTGRTAEAFF
J gene: TRBJ2-7; V gene: TRBV7-2; CDR3 protein: CASSPRQGPYEQYF
J gene: TRBJ2-3; V gene: TRBV7-8; CDR3 protein: CASSLGWAEAQYF
J gene: TRBJ1-5; V gene: TRBV19; CDR3 protein: CASRTDRHQPQHF
J gene: TRBJ2-7; V gene: TRBV2; CDR3 protein: CASSRYVRYGGYF
J gene: TRBJ1-1; V gene: TRBV6-1; CDR3 protein: CASSELGNTEAFF
J gene: TRBJ2-1; V gene: TRBV7-9; CDR3 protein: CASSDRGFEQFF
J gene: TRBJ2-5; V gene: TRBV5-6; CDR3 protein: CASSLALLAGGPGETQYF
J gene: TRBJ2-1; V gene: TRBV7-9; CDR3 protein: CASSILTGGNEQFF
J gene: TRBJ2-1; V gene: TRBV9; CDR3 protein: CASSGQLAGGGQFF
J gene: TRBJ1-1; V gene: TRBV10-1; CDR3 protein: CASSESSGNTEAFF
J gene: TRBJ1-4; V gene: TRBV5-1; CDR3 protein: CASSRQGNEKLFF